These 8 T cell receptor beta chains were all obtained from the same sample, sequenced in a study of blood T cell repertoires in COVID-19. TCRdb's table, derived via immunoSEQ multiplex PCR, lists solely in-frame clones and lacks some. In the table there are about 280,000 clones, 80% to 90% of which are singletons. Sample: peripheral blood. These receptors were taken from a woman between 50 and 59 years old who had recovered from COVID-19.

The V gene is TRBV7-6, the J gene TRBJ2-3, with D possibly being TRBD1 (5 bases). This CDR3 spans 17 amino acids. Deletions cut 1 base from V and 0 bases from J, with 14 bases between. Germline CDR1 SGHVS, CDR2 FNYEAQ. As DNA, the CDR3 is TGTGCCAGCAGCTTAGGATCCAGGGCTACTAGCACAGATACGCAGTATTTT. This sequence encodes CASSLGSRATSTDTQYF.

This clone was seen a few times. The chain links TRBV14 to TRBJ2-1; 7 bases map to TRBD2. With V trimmed by 1 base and J by 0 bases, 0 bases remained unmatched. The length of the CDR3 is 15 residues. Germline values: CDR1 SGHDN, CDR2 FVKESK. Here the CDR3 DNA reads TGTGCCAGCAGCCAAGGGACTAGCTCCTACAATGAGCAGTTCTTC. Translation: CASSQGTSSYNEQFF.

The chain uses TRBV4-2 and TRBJ2-3; 14 bases map to TRBD2. The V gene end was trimmed by 4 bases and the J gene end by 6 bases; junction bases not matched to a gene: 9. Per germline, CDR1 LGHNA and CDR2 YNFKEQ. CDR3 length equals 17 residues. The DNA for the CDR3 is TGTGCCAGCAGCCCTACTCCGACTAGCGGGGGGGCCGATACGCAGTATTTT. Translation: CASSPTPTSGGADTQYF.

V is TRBV12-5 and J is TRBJ2-1; TRBD2 might be the D (6 bases). The CDR3 is made up of 19 amino acids. The V gene lost 0 bases and the J gene lost 6 bases, with 24 bases spanning the gap. Germline V gene sequence: CDR1 LGHNT, CDR2 FRNRAP. The CDR3: CASGLVPGRHTLTGNEQFF. Written as DNA, the CDR3 is TGTGCTAGTGGTTTGGTACCCGGGAGACACACACTAACGGGCAATGAGCAGTTCTTC. The whole variable domain, remainder taken from reference TRBV12-5 and TRBJ2-1, is DARVTQTPRHKVTEMGQEVTMRCQPILGHNTVFWYRQTMMQGLELLAYFRNRAPLDDSGMPKDRFSAEMPDATLATLKIQPSEPRDSAVYFCASGLVPGRHTLTGNEQFFGPGTRLTVL.

The table lists this clone with a few counts. The chain recombines TRBV24-1 with TRBJ2-1; 9 bases are shared with TRBD1. The CDR3 loop spans 15 amino acids. J was trimmed by 5 bases and V by 2 bases; bases with no gene match: 3. Germline V gene sequence: CDR1 KGHDR, CDR2 SFDVKD. The CDR3 reads CATSDWGTGNNEQFF. Here the CDR3 DNA reads TGTGCCACCAGTGATTGGGGGACAGGGAACAATGAGCAGTTCTTC.

In this sample, this clone turned up a few times. This rearrangement joins TRBV25-1 to TRBJ1-2; a weak D match, TRBD1 (6 bases). Germline loops: CDR1 MGHDK, CDR2 SYGVNS. Trimming stripped 4 bases from V and 8 bases from J, with 14 bases between. The CDR3 is 13 residues long. CDR3 coding DNA: TGTGCCAGCAGTGCGGCAGGGGCGTTAGGCTACACCTTC. This gives the protein CASSAAGALGYTF.

The V call is TRBV6-5, the J call TRBJ1-5; D ambiguous. The CDR3 contains 15 residues. Germline V gives CDR1 MNHEY, CDR2 SVGAGI. Trimming cost V 5 bases and J 5 bases, with 16 bases left between them. CDR3 in DNA: TGTGCCAGCAGTCCAAGACGGGTTGGGTATCAGCCCCAGCATTTT. It yields the protein CASSPRRVGYQPQHF.

J is TRBJ2-5 and V is TRBV7-3; 7 bases match TRBD1. V gave up 4 bases and J gave up 5 bases; unmatched junction bases: 10. The V gene's germline CDR1 is SGHTA and CDR2 FQGTGA. The CDR3 sequence is 15 residues long. The CDR3 DNA follows: TGTGCCAGCAGCTACAACACAGGGGCAGGGGAGACCCAGTACTTC. Its protein product is CASSYNTGAGETQYF.